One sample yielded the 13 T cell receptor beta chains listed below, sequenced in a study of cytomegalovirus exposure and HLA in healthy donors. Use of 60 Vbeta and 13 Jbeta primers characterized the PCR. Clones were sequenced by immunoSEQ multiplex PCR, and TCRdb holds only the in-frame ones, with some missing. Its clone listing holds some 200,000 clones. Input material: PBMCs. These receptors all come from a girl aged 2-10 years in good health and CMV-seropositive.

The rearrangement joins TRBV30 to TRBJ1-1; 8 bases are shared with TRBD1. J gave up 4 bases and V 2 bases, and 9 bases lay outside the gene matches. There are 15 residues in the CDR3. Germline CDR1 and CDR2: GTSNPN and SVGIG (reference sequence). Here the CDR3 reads CAWSIGRTGLTEAFF. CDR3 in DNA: TGTGCCTGGAGTATCGGAAGGACAGGGCTCACTGAAGCTTTCTTT. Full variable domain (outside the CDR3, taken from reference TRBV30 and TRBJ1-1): SQTIHQWPATLVQPVGSPLSLECTVEGTSNPNLYWYRQAAGRGLQLLFYSVGIGQISSEVPQNLSASRPQDRQFILSSKKLLLSDSGFYLCAWSIGRTGLTEAFFGQGTRLTVV.

Here the CDR3 DNA reads TGTGCCAGTCAAAGGGATACCGGGAGGAGTCTCCCCGAGCAGTACTTC. Protein: CASQRDTGRSLPEQYF. The chain carries TRBV27 and TRBJ2-7, with 7 positions matching TRBD2. The CDR3 loop spans 16 amino acids. J was trimmed by 6 bases and V by 9 bases; bases with no gene match: 20. Per the germline V gene, CDR1 is MNHEY and CDR2 is SMNVEV (reference sequence).

CDR3 bases: TGTGCCAGCAGCCAACAGGGGTGGGAGCAGTACTTC. This gives the protein CASSQQGWEQYF. V usage is TRBV28 and J usage is TRBJ2-7; 7 bases align to TRBD1. Germline V gives CDR1 MDHEN, CDR2 SYDVKM. Losses at the gene ends were 6 bases for V and 7 bases for J; bases not matched to a gene: 6. The CDR3 covers 12 residues.

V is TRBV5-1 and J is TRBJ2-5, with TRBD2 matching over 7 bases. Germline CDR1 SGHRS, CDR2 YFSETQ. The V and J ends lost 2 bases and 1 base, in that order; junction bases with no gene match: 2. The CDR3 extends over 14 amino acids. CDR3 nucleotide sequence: TGCGCCAGCAGCTTCAGCGGGGCCCAAGAGACCCAGTACTTC. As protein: CASSFSGAQETQYF.

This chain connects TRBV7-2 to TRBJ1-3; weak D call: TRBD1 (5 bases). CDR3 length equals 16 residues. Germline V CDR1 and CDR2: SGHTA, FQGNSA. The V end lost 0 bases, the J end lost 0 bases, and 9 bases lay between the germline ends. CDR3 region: CASSLALTGSGNTIYF. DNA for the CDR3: TGTGCCAGCAGCTTAGCGTTAACAGGCTCTGGAAACACCATATATTTT.

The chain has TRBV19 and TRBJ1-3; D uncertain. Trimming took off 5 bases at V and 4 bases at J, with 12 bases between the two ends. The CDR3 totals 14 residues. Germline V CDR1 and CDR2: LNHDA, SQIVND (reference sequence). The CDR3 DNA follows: TGTGCCAGTAGTCTTCCGTTGAGCGGAAACACCATATATTTT. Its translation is CASSLPLSGNTIYF.

The DNA for the CDR3 is TGTGCCAGCAGCAAAGGGATACAGAGCCCCTATGGCTACACCTTC. It encodes CASSKGIQSPYGYTF. The gene calls are TRBV21-1 and TRBJ1-2; the table's D call of TRBD1 was not tested on the DNA. TRBV21-1 represents a pseudogene. CDR3 length equals 15 residues.

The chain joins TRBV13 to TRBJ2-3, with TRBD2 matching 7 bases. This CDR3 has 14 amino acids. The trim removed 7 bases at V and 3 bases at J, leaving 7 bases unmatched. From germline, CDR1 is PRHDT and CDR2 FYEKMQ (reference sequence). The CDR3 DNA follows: TGTGCCAGCACTGGCGGGAGAGGGACAGATACGCAGTATTTT. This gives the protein CASTGGRGTDTQYF.

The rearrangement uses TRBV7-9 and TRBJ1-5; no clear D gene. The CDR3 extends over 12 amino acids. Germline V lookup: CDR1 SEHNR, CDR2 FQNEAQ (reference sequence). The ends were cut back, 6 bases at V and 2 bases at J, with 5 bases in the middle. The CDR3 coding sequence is TGTGCCAGCAGTTCCGGCAATCAGCCCCAGCATTTT. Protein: CASSSGNQPQHF.

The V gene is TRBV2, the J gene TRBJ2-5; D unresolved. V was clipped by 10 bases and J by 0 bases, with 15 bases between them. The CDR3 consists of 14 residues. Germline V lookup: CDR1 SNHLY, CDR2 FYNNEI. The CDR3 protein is CATRRKRNQETQYF. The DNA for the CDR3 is TGTGCCACCCGGAGAAAGCGAAACCAAGAGACCCAGTACTTC.

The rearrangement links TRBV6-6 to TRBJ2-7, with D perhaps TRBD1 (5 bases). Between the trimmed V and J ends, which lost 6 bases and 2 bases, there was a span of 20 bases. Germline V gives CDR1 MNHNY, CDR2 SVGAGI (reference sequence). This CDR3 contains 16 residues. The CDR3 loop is CASSPGLKGLPYEQYF. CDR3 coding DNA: TGTGCCAGCAGCCCAGGTTTGAAGGGGCTCCCCTACGAGCAGTACTTC.

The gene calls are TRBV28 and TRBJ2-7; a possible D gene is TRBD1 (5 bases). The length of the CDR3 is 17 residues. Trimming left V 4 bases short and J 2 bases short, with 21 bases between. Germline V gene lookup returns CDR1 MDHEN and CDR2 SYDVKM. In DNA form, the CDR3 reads TGTGCCAGCAGTTCCGTCGATGGCAGGGCGCACCCCTACGAGCAGTACTTC. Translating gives CASSSVDGRAHPYEQYF.

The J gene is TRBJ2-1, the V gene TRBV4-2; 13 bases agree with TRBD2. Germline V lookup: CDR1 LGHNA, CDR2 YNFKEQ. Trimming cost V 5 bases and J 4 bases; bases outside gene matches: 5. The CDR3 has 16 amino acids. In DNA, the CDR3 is TGTGCCAGCAGCGGACGACTAGCGGGAGGATACAATGAGCAGTTCTTC. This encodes CASSGRLAGGYNEQFF.